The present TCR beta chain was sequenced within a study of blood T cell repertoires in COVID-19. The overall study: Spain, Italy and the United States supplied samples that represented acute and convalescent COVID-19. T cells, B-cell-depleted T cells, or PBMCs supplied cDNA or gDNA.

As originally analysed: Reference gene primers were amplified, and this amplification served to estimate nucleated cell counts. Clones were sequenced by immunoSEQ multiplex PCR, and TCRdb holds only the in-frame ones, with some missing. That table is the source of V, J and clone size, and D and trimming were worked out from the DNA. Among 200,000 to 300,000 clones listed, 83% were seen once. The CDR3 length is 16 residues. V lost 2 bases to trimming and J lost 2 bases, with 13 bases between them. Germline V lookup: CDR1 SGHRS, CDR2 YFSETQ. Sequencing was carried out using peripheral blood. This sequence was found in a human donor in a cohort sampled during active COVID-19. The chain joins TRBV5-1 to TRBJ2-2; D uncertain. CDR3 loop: CASSFGVRQNTGELFF. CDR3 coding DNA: TGCGCCAGCAGCTTCGGCGTTCGACAAAACACCGGGGAGCTGTTTTTT.